Below are 21 T cell receptor beta chains sequenced from a single sample in a study of chemoradiotherapy in HPV16-positive cancers. Sequencing used immunoSEQ multiplex PCR; TCRdb keeps in-frame clones, though not all of them. Counted here are roughly 8,300 clones, approximately 77% occurring once; the ten biggest clones make up roughly two fifths. The sample consisted of tumor tissue, taken from a patient who underwent chemoradiotherapy. All receptors come from a human donor with HPV-associated anogenital cancer.

The chain uses TRBV6-5 and TRBJ2-7; D may be TRBD1 (6 bases). The CDR3 is made up of 15 amino acids. From germline, CDR1 is MNHEY and CDR2 SVGAGI. V lost 0 bases, J lost 6 bases, and 15 bases lay in between. The CDR3 protein is CASSYSGSGHIEQYF. Written as DNA, the CDR3 is TGTGCCAGCAGTTACTCGGGTTCGGGACACATCGAGCAGTACTTC.

The chain has TRBV5-6 and TRBJ2-1, with no clear D. The CDR3 loop spans 13 amino acids. In germline, CDR1 is SGHDT, CDR2 YYEEEE. Trimming pared 1 base from V and 6 bases from J, leaving 8 bases between. CDR3 in amino acids: CASSLTVGNEQFF. The CDR3 DNA follows: TGTGCCAGCAGCTTGACTGTTGGCAATGAGCAGTTCTTC.

The chain's CDR3 is CASSLRSGRIYGYTF. CDR3 DNA: TGTGCCAGCAGCCTTCGATCGGGACGGATCTATGGCTACACCTTC. V is TRBV7-2 and J is TRBJ1-2; D perhaps matches TRBD1 (5 bases). Looked up from germline, CDR1 is SGHTA and CDR2 is FQGNSA. Deletions cut 5 bases from V and 4 bases from J, with 17 bases between. This CDR3 has 15 amino acids.

About this clone itself: One end of the junction varies from germline; a read error may be responsible. The chain recombines TRBV7-7 with TRBJ2-2; 9 bases fit TRBD2. The CDR3 totals 16 residues. Germline CDR1 is SSHAT and CDR2 is FNYEAQ (reference sequence). In DNA, the CDR3 is TGTGCTAGCAGCGCGGCGGCTAGCGGGGACACCGGGGAGCTGTTTTTT. It translates to CASSAAASGDTGELFF. The full variable domain, with the rest looked up from reference TRBV7-7 and TRBJ2-2, is GAGVSQSPRYKVTKRGQDVTLRCDPISSHATLYWYQQALGQGPEFLTYFNYEAQPDKSGLPSDRFSAERPEGSISTLTIQRTEQRDSAMYRCASSAAASGDTGELFFGEGSRLTVL.

J is TRBJ2-5 and V is TRBV11-3; D remains ambiguous. The CDR3 is made up of 12 amino acids. Germline V lookup: CDR1 SGHNT, CDR2 YENEEA. Trimming pared 1 base from V and 3 bases from J, leaving 3 bases between. In nucleotides, the CDR3 is TGTGCCAGCAGCTTAGCAGAAGAGACCCAGTACTTC. It translates to CASSLAEETQYF.

This rearrangement joins TRBV7-2 to TRBJ2-5; TRBD1 matches 7 bases. V lost 3 bases to trimming and J lost 1 base; unmatched junction nucleotides: 5. CDR1 and CDR2 (germline): SGHTA, FQGNSA. CDR3 size: 15 residues. CDR3 sequence: CASSLGTAFQETQYF. CDR3 coding DNA: TGTGCCAGCAGCTTGGGGACAGCGTTCCAAGAGACCCAGTACTTC.

The chain combines TRBV28 with TRBJ1-2, with TRBD1 matching 7 bases. Germline CDR1 is MDHEN and CDR2 is SYDVKM. This CDR3 spans 14 amino acids. V shed 5 bases and J 2 bases; nucleotides not matched to a gene: 5. The CDR3 coding sequence is TGTGCCAGCAGTCCGTCAGGGGGAAACTATGGCTACACCTTC. Translated: CASSPSGGNYGYTF.

This sequence joins TRBV12-5 and TRBJ2-2; TRBD1 might be the D (6 bases). This CDR3 contains 17 residues. Germline CDR1 is LGHNT and CDR2 is FRNRAP. With 6 bases removed from V and 6 bases from J, the gap between germline ends came to 23 bases. Written as DNA, the CDR3 is TGTGCTAGTGGGCCACGGATCAACCGACAGGTCCCCGGGGAGCTGTTTTTT. It is translated as CASGPRINRQVPGELFF.

This chain joins TRBV7-6 and TRBJ2-7, with D hard to call. Germline CDR1 and CDR2: SGHVS and FNYEAQ. The V end was cut by 1 base, the J end by 3 bases, with 7 bases between. CDR3 length: 13 amino acids. DNA for the CDR3: TGTGCCAGCAGCTTAGGAGCCTACTACGAGCAGTACTTC. Translating gives CASSLGAYYEQYF. The whole variable domain, filled in from reference TRBV7-6 and TRBJ2-7, reads GAGVSQSPRYKVTKRGQDVALRCDPISGHVSLYWYRQALGQGPEFLTYFNYEAQQDKSGLPNDRFSAERPEGSISTLTIQRTEQRDSAMYRCASSLGAYYEQYFGPGTRLTVT.

The V call is TRBV5-1, the J call TRBJ1-1, with D tentatively TRBD1 (5 bases). This CDR3 is 15 amino acids long. V dropped 0 bases and J dropped 1 base, with 10 bases sitting between them. The V gene's germline CDR1 is SGHRS and CDR2 YFSETQ. CDR3 sequence (DNA): TGCGCCAGCAGCTTGGGGGACCTCCCGAACACTGAAGCTTTCTTT. Encoded protein: CASSLGDLPNTEAFF.

The rearrangement uses TRBV18 and TRBJ2-1; 12 positions agree with TRBD2. Germline V gene data show CDR1 as KGHSH and CDR2 as LQKENI. The V gene end was trimmed by 0 bases and the J gene end by 5 bases; junction bases not matched to a gene: 17. The CDR3 consists of 21 residues. The CDR3 region is CASSPPPQLAGGALKNNEQFF. The CDR3 DNA reads TGTGCCAGCTCACCACCGCCCCAACTAGCGGGGGGCGCGCTCAAAAACAATGAGCAGTTCTTC.

This clone is termed large. The chain couples TRBV11-3 to TRBJ1-1, with unresolved D. This CDR3 has 12 residues. V shed 1 base and J shed 3 bases, with 3 bases lying between them. CDR1 is SGHNT, CDR2 YENEEA, per germline. Here the CDR3 DNA reads TGTGCCAGCAGCTTAGGGGACACTGAAGCTTTCTTT. Translated, it gives CASSLGDTEAFF.

The table lists this clone with a few counts. The chain links TRBV5-5 to TRBJ1-5; TRBD1 matches 7 bases. The CDR3 spans 16 residues. The trim removed 4 bases at V and 3 bases at J, leaving 10 bases unmatched. The germline V gene has CDR1 SGHKS and CDR2 YYEKEE (reference sequence). The CDR3 nucleotides are TGTGCCAGCAGCGTCGGACAGGTAGGGGCCAATCAGCCCCAGCATTTT. It translates to CASSVGQVGANQPQHF.

The rearrangement uses TRBV9 and TRBJ1-2; D may be TRBD1 (5 bases). V was cut by 0 bases and J by 4 bases, with 19 bases left in between. CDR1 is SGDLS and CDR2 is YYNGEE in the germline V gene. The CDR3 has 17 residues. CDR3: CASSVENQGIDSYGYTF. The CDR3 DNA reads TGTGCCAGCAGCGTAGAGAACCAGGGAATCGACTCCTATGGCTACACCTTC.

The chain joins TRBV5-1 to TRBJ2-3; D not certain. The CDR3 has 13 amino acids. Germline values: CDR1 SGHRS, CDR2 YFSETQ. The V gene lost 1 base and the J gene lost 4 bases, with 7 bases spanning the gap. The CDR3 DNA reads as TGCGCCAGCAGCTTGTTCCGCTCAGATACGCAGTATTTT. It specifies CASSLFRSDTQYF.

The chain recombines TRBV28 with TRBJ2-3; TRBD2 might be the D (6 bases). The CDR3 is made up of 15 amino acids. Germline V CDR1 and CDR2: MDHEN, SYDVKM. The V end was cut by 2 bases, the J end by 2 bases, with 11 bases between. This chain's CDR3 is CASSLAGKTTDTQYF. In nucleotides, the CDR3 is TGTGCCAGCAGTTTAGCGGGAAAAACCACAGATACGCAGTATTTT.

Here the CDR3 DNA reads TGTGCCAGCAGCCGAGGGACTAGCGGGGGGGCTCCAGAGACCCAGTACTTC. Its translation: CASSRGTSGGAPETQYF. V and J are TRBV11-3 and TRBJ2-5, with 16 bases identical to TRBD2. Unmatched junction bases numbered 7, after V lost 5 bases and J lost 4 bases. The CDR3 consists of 17 residues. Per the germline V gene, CDR1 is SGHNT and CDR2 is YENEEA.

The chain recombines TRBV5-4 with TRBJ2-5; tentative D call: TRBD2 (6 bases). CDR3 length: 16 amino acids. Germline V CDR1 and CDR2: SGHNT, YYREEE (reference sequence). V shed 3 bases and J shed 2 bases, with 17 bases lying between them. CDR3 loop: CASSYKRTNIQETQYF. The CDR3 DNA reads as TGTGCCAGCAGCTACAAAAGGACTAACATACAAGAGACCCAGTACTTC.

The chain couples TRBV25-1 to TRBJ1-4; D is ambiguous. The CDR3 length is 13 residues. V gave up 7 bases and J gave up 7 bases, with 13 bases separating them. Germline V lookup: CDR1 MGHDK, CDR2 SYGVNS. Here the CDR3 DNA reads TGTGCCAGCACAAAGTTGTCCGGTGAAAAACTGTTTTTT. It specifies CASTKLSGEKLFF.

The V gene is TRBV7-9, the J gene TRBJ1-2; 8 positions match TRBD1. J lost 4 bases, V lost 5 bases, and 9 bases had no gene match. The CDR3 spans 15 residues. CDR1 and CDR2 (germline): SEHNR, FQNEAQ (reference sequence). The CDR3 bases are TGTGCCAGCAGCCGGTCGACAGGGGTAGGCTATGGCTACACCTTC. Translating it yields CASSRSTGVGYGYTF.

The rearrangement links TRBV27 to TRBJ1-2, with D hard to call. The CDR3 runs 13 residues. Germline CDR1 reads MNHEY; CDR2 reads SMNVEV (reference sequence). Trimming took off 2 bases at V and 7 bases at J, with 11 bases between the two ends. CDR3 in DNA: TGTGCCAGCAGTTTAGGTCTGGGGATTGGCTACACCTTC. Protein sequence: CASSLGLGIGYTF.